This T cell receptor beta chain is from a study of T-cell reconstitution after alpha-beta-depleted transplantation in children. The study's findings and limits: Several hundred expanded graft clones reportedly supplied alpha-beta T cells about two months after transplant. Fresh T-cell production supplied most of the T-cell counts and diversity seen one year after transplant.

Concerning this clonotype: The antigen is undetermined.

The authors prepared the TCRbeta library with unique molecular identifiers. TCRdb reprocessed the PCR reads via MiXCR and lists one record per CDR3 protein. The table has hundreds of thousands of distinct CDR3 sequences, over 10% seen once; the top ten hold 2.2%. CDR3 length: 15 residues. Germline V gene data show CDR1 as LNHDA and CDR2 as SQIVND (reference sequence). Unmatched junction bases numbered 9, after V lost 6 bases and J lost 6 bases. Sequenced here: PBMCs, mostly from graft donor cells, sampled 360 days after TCRalphabeta/CD19-depleted stem cell transplant. The rearrangement uses TRBV19 and TRBJ2-1; 9 bases match TRBD1. The receptor comes from a male patient younger than 18 who had a stem cell transplant for acute myeloid leukemia, so the T cells may come from the graft donor. The CDR3 DNA follows: TGTGCCAGTAGCGGTTGGGGACAGGGTGCCAATGAGCAGTTCTTC. It encodes CASSGWGQGANEQFF.